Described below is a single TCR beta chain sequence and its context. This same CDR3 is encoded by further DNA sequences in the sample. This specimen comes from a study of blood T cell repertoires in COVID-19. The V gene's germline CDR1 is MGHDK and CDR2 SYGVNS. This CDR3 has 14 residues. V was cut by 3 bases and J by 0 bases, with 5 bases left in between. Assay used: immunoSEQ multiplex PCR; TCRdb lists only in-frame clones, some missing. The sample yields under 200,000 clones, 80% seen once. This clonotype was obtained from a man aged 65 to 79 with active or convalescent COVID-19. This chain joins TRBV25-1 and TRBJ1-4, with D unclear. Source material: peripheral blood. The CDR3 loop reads CASSDPATNEKLFF. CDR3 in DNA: TGTGCCAGCAGTGATCCAGCAACTAATGAAAAACTGTTTTTT.